These 13 T cell receptor beta chains were all obtained from the same sample, sequenced in a study of low-dose radiotherapy and immunotherapy resistance in tumors. TRAV and TRBV primers primed cDNA for both TCRalpha and TCRbeta. Over roughly 19 PCR cycles, TCRs were amplified from a constant-region primer and V-primer adapter. Using its own MiXCR run on the reads, TCRdb lists one record per CDR3 protein. The repertoire holds about 7,300 distinct CDR3 sequences, with approximately 82% as singletons. These receptors all come from a human donor with advanced metastatic prostate, ovarian, gallbladder or colorectal cancer (not recorded which). This table probably holds off-target reads from a library built for another chain.

The rearrangement uses TRBV11-2 and TRBJ2-1, with TRBD2 identical over 9 bases. Losses at the gene ends were 1 base for V and 5 bases for J; bases not matched to a gene: 9. The CDR3 length is 17 residues. Germline V gene lookup returns CDR1 SGHAT and CDR2 FQNNGV. DNA for the CDR3: TGTGCCAGCAGCTTAGGGCGATTAGCGGGGGTCAACAATGAGCAGTTCTTC. Amino acids: CASSLGRLAGVNNEQFF. Combining the CDR3 with reference TRBV11-2 and TRBJ2-1 gives the whole variable domain EAGVAQSPRYKIIEKRQSVAFWCNPISGHATLYWYQQILGQGPKLLIQFQNNGVVDDSQLPKDRFSAERLKGVDSTLKIQPAKLEDSAVYLCASSLGRLAGVNNEQFFGPGTRLTVL.

This chain joins TRBV4-3 and TRBJ1-4; 9 bases map to TRBD1. Germline V lookup: CDR1 LGHNA, CDR2 YSLEER. V was pared by 3 bases and J by 7 bases, with 6 bases of the junction left unmatched. The CDR3 contains 15 residues. The CDR3 DNA is TGCGCCAGCAGCCAGACCGGGACAGGGTCTGAAAAACTGTTTTTT. It encodes CASSQTGTGSEKLFF.

The rearrangement uses TRBV20-1 and TRBJ1-1; tentatively, D is TRBD1 (5 bases). CDR1 DFQATT and CDR2 SNEGSKA come from the germline V gene (reference sequence). Deletions cut 2 bases from V and 0 bases from J, with 10 bases between. The CDR3 has 14 amino acids. CDR3 region: CSARLGQMNTEAFF. The DNA of the CDR3 is TGCAGTGCTAGACTTGGACAAATGAACACTGAAGCTTTCTTT.

This sequence joins TRBV7-8 and TRBJ2-5; the D gene is possibly TRBD1 (6 bases). Trimming removed 4 bases at V and 9 bases at J, with 24 bases between. In germline, CDR1 is SGHVS, CDR2 FQNEAQ. The CDR3 sequence is 16 residues long. CDR3 nucleotides: TGTGCCAGCAGCTCTATCAGGGACAACCTCCACCGGGCCCAGTACTTC. Protein sequence: CASSSIRDNLHRAQYF.

CDR3 bases: TGTGCCAGCAGCTTAGAGTGGGGGGGATCCTACGAGCAGTACTTC. Its protein is CASSLEWGGSYEQYF. The chain recombines TRBV7-9 with TRBJ2-7; 7 bases match TRBD2. The V gene's germline CDR1 is SEHNR and CDR2 FQNEAQ (reference sequence). Trimming at V came to 1 base and at J to 1 base, leaving 4 bases not matched to a gene. The CDR3 covers 15 residues.

This sequence joins TRBV18 and TRBJ1-1, with 7 bases aligning to TRBD1. The trim removed 3 bases at V and 3 bases at J, leaving 7 bases unmatched. This CDR3 is 15 amino acids long. Germline CDR1 and CDR2: KGHSH and LQKENI. The CDR3 reads CASSPLDRPHTEAFF. As DNA, the CDR3 is TGTGCCAGCTCACCCTTGGACAGGCCACACACTGAAGCTTTCTTT.

This chain links TRBV2 with TRBJ1-2; 7 bases map to TRBD1. Looked up from germline, CDR1 is SNHLY and CDR2 is FYNNEI. V lost 6 bases, J lost 7 bases, and 8 bases stayed unmatched. The CDR3 length is 13 residues. CDR3 coding DNA: TGTGCCAGCAGGGAACAGGGGAGGGGTGGCTACACCTTC. Encoded protein: CASREQGRGGYTF.

Points on this clonotype: The junction differs from germline at one of its ends, possibly a read error. V gene TRBV5-1 combines with J gene TRBJ2-7; D unresolved. Germline V gives CDR1 SGHRS, CDR2 YFSETQ. CDR3 size: 11 residues. The CDR3 DNA sequence: TGTGCCAGCAGCTTGGGTGACGAGCAGTACTTC. Its protein is CASSLGDEQYF.

The rearrangement links TRBV7-9 to TRBJ1-3; unclear D gene. Germline V CDR1 and CDR2: SEHNR, FQNEAQ (reference sequence). Trimming removed 5 bases from V and 0 bases from J, with 26 bases in between. The CDR3 length is 20 residues. CDR3: CASSITFGPSTRSSGNTIYF. For the CDR3, the DNA is TGTGCCAGCAGCATTACTTTCGGGCCAAGCACGAGATCCTCTGGAAACACCATATATTTT.

The chain uses TRBV15 and TRBJ1-5; no clear D. V was cut by 5 bases and J by 5 bases, with 13 bases left in between. The V gene's germline CDR1 is LNHNV and CDR2 YYDKDF (reference sequence). This CDR3 contains 14 residues. CDR3 DNA sequence: TGTGCCACCAGCGATGATCCTGAAGATCAGCCCCAGCATTTT. Amino acids: CATSDDPEDQPQHF.

This chain joins TRBV20-1 and TRBJ2-7; TRBD1 might be the D (6 bases). V lost 6 bases to trimming and J lost 3 bases, with 18 bases between them. This CDR3 is built from 14 residues. Germline V gene data show CDR1 as DFQATT and CDR2 as SNEGSKA (reference sequence). The CDR3 is CSAPGATDLYEQYF. For the CDR3, the DNA is TGCAGTGCGCCAGGGGCGACAGACCTCTACGAGCAGTACTTC.

This clonotype was picked up one time. V gene TRBV5-1 combines with J gene TRBJ1-6; D perhaps matches TRBD1 (6 bases). V was cut by 1 base and J by 8 bases, with 13 bases left in between. Germline-derived CDR1 and CDR2 are SGHRS and YFSETQ. The CDR3 covers 15 residues. The CDR3 loop is CASSLYRQAYSPLHF. DNA for the CDR3: TGCGCCAGCAGCTTGTACCGACAGGCCTATTCACCCCTCCACTTT.

The chain couples TRBV5-5 to TRBJ2-2; 8 nucleotides match TRBD2. V shed 3 bases, J shed 10 bases, and the junction held 2 bases outside the gene matches. The CDR3 loop spans 12 amino acids. CDR1 is SGHKS and CDR2 is YYEKEE in the germline V gene (reference sequence). CDR3 protein: CASSWRGEELFF. Here the CDR3 DNA reads TGTGCCAGCAGCTGGCGGGGGGAGGAGCTGTTTTTT. The whole variable domain, filled in from reference TRBV5-5 and TRBJ2-2, reads DAGVTQSPTHLIKTRGQQVTLRCSPISGHKSVSWYQQVLGQGPQFIFQYYEKEERGRGNFPDRFSARQFPNYSSELNVNALLLGDSALYLCASSWRGEELFFGEGSRLTVL.